This T cell receptor beta chain was identified in a study of T cell repertoires in cytomegalovirus infection. Overall study context: Public signatures in TCR beta pointed to CMV infection and matching HLA type.

This CDR3 comprises 16 residues. V shed 3 bases and J shed 9 bases, with 20 bases lying between them. From germline, CDR1 is MDHEN and CDR2 SYDVKM. TCRdb re-called the reads through MiXCR, storing one row per CDR3 protein. The sample holds a few hundred thousand distinct CDR3 sequences, 40% seen once. A note on this clonotype: Its antigen is not identified.

Material: cultured PBMCs, obtained from culture after CMV antigen stimulation. The J gene is TRBJ1-4, the V gene TRBV28; unclear D gene. This TCR derives from a human donor in good health (CMV status not recorded). Some clones in this sample may be carry-over from other donors' samples. The CDR3 DNA sequence: TGTGCCAGCAGTTTCAGAGGTTCACCCAATCCTAAAAAACTGTTTTTT. This translates into CASSFRGSPNPKKLFF.